These T cell receptor beta chains were read from a single sample in a study of T cell repertoires in cytomegalovirus infection. TCRdb called the reads again in MiXCR, with one record for every CDR3 protein. There are approximately 700,000 distinct CDR3 sequences in the sample; 35% occur only once, and around 3% lies in the top ten. Sequencing used PBMCs. Receptor source: a human donor in good health (CMV status not recorded). Some clones in this sample may be carry-over from other donors' samples. Each CDR3 is given with its conserved first and last residue. A D gene is named only where the DNA matches it firmly. Size values are once, few and many counts, or a class for expanded clones, and some rows have none.

TRBJ1-6 . TRBD1 TRBV27 CASSSLDRANSPLHF TGTGCCAGCAGTTCGCTGGACAGGGCCAATTCACCCCTCCACTTT
TRBJ1-1 . . TRBV7-3 CASSLMVGDGAFF TGTGCCAGCAGCTTAATGGTCGGAGACGGGGCTTTCTTT
TRBJ2-1 once . TRBV28 CASSLLSVDEQFF TGTGCCAGCAGTTTATTATCGGTAGATGAGCAGTTCTTC
TRBJ2-7 few . TRBV20-1 CSARTAGTYEQYF TGCAGTGCTCGGACCGCCGGGACGTACGAGCAGTACTTC
TRBJ2-2 . TRBD2 TRBV12-3/TRBV12-4 CASRPSGWVGLGELFF TGTGCCAGCAGACCTAGCGGGTGGGTGGGTCTTGGGGAGCTGTTTTTT
TRBJ2-2 many . TRBV7-7 CASSLSRNTGELFF TGTGCTAGCAGCTTATCTAGGAACACCGGGGAGCTGTTTTTT
TRBJ1-6 . TRBD1 TRBV7-9 CASSSDRPFNSPLHF TGTGCCAGCAGCTCGGACAGGCCGTTCAATTCACCCCTCCACTTT
TRBJ2-5 few . TRBV28 CASSSGRKLQETQYF TGTGCCAGCAGTTCGGGCCGTAAGCTTCAAGAGACCCAGTACTTC
TRBJ2-1 . . TRBV19 CASSIQPSSYNEQFF TGTGCCAGTAGTATACAGCCGAGCTCCTACAATGAGCAGTTCTTC
TRBJ1-4 . . TRBV27 CASSLSGIGRSEKLFF TGTGCCAGCAGTTTATCGGGGATAGGACGATCTGAAAAGCTGTTTTTT
TRBJ1-1 many . TRBV7-9 CASGPAFREAFF TGTGCCAGCGGACCCGCGTTCCGCGAAGCTTTCTTT
TRBJ1-5 . . TRBV19 CASRRGYQPQHF TGTGCCAGTAGGAGGGGTTATCAGCCCCAGCATTTT
TRBJ2-1 many . TRBV9 CASSPASTYNEQFF TGTGCCAGCAGCCCAGCAAGTACCTACAATGAGCAGTTCTTC
TRBJ2-3 many . TRBV28 CASSLGALTQYF TGTGCCAGCAGTTTAGGTGCGCTTACGCAGTATTTT